The 30 T cell receptor beta chains below were found in one sample sequenced in a study of T-cell memory formation after mild COVID-19. One entry per CDR3 protein, called by TCRdb with MiXCR from the 5' RACE reads. The sample holds 270,000 or so distinct CDR3 sequences; 16% are singletons and the top ten take 22%. The sequencing input was PBMCs or a T cell subset sorted from them (not recorded which). The receptor set was obtained from a man in his late teens or twenties who had mild COVID-19 (a few samples of this study predate the infection). Cell type and time point are not known.

The V gene is TRBV4-1, the J gene TRBJ2-1; no clear D gene. V was trimmed by 2 bases and J by 6 bases, leaving 8 bases between them. Germline lookup yields CDR1 MGHRA and CDR2 YSYEKL. This CDR3 is built from 13 residues. The CDR3 coding sequence is TGCGCCAGCAGCCAACTCTCGGTCAATGAGCAGTTCTTC. Residues: CASSQLSVNEQFF.

In this sample, this clonotype turned up many times. The V gene is TRBV12-3 or TRBV12-4, the J gene TRBJ1-1, with D hard to call. The V and J ends lost 9 bases and 4 bases respectively, with 15 bases between them. The CDR3 totals 13 residues. CDR3 residues: CASKLGEGTEAFF. The CDR3 bases are TGTGCCAGTAAGCTCGGGGAGGGCACTGAAGCTTTCTTT.

On this clonotype: One end of the junction is discordant with germline, which a read error may explain. The chain combines TRBV7-7 with TRBJ2-2; D gene ambiguous. The CDR3 is 13 residues long. CDR1 is SSHAT, CDR2 FNYEAQ, per germline (reference sequence). CDR3 region: CASSPGNTGELFF. The CDR3 nucleotides read TGTGCTAGCAGCCCGGGGAACACCGGGGAGCTGTTTTTT. The variable domain in full, completed from reference TRBV7-7 and TRBJ2-2, reads GAGVSQSPRYKVTKRGQDVTLRCDPISSHATLYWYQQALGQGPEFLTYFNYEAQPDKSGLPSDRFSAERPEGSISTLTIQRTEQRDSAMYRCASSPGNTGELFFGEGSRLTVL.

The chain is built from TRBV18 and TRBJ2-7; TRBD1 aligns across 12 bases. The germline CDR1 and CDR2 sequences are KGHSH and LQKENI. V lost 5 bases and J lost 6; bases outside the gene matches: 5. The CDR3 length is 14 residues. Written as DNA, the CDR3 is TGTGCCAGCTCATTCGGGACAGGGGGCGGCGAGCAGTACGTC. Protein: CASSFGTGGGEQYV.

This clonotype was seen only a few times. The chain couples TRBV6-5 to TRBJ2-1; no clear D. Per the germline V gene, CDR1 is MNHEY and CDR2 is SVGAGI. The length of the CDR3 is 13 residues. V lost 4 bases, J lost 10 bases, and 14 bases lay in between. The DNA of the CDR3 is TGTGCCAGCAGTTTGAGTGAGAAAGGAGAGCAGTTCTTC. This codes for CASSLSEKGEQFF.

This clonotype occurred a few times. The CDR3 region has the DNA TGTGCCAGCAGTTACGACAGAGGAGAGACCCAGTACTTC. It encodes CASSYDRGETQYF. This chain joins TRBV6-5 and TRBJ2-5, with D perhaps TRBD1 (5 bases). Germline V gene data show CDR1 as MNHEY and CDR2 as SVGAGI. V was clipped by 2 bases and J by 4 bases, with 8 bases between them. The CDR3 length is 13 residues.

The gene calls are TRBV20-1 and TRBJ1-2; the D is unclear. Germline values: CDR1 DFQATT, CDR2 SNEGSKA (reference sequence). The CDR3 sequence is 12 residues long. Trimming stripped 1 base from V and 8 bases from J, with 11 bases between. CDR3: CSARVTSGGYTF. The CDR3 DNA sequence: TGCAGTGCTAGAGTAACCTCGGGCGGCTACACCTTC.

The sample holds a few counts of this clonotype. V and J are TRBV6-2 or TRBV6-3 and TRBJ1-1; D not resolved. This CDR3 comprises 13 residues. Germline CDR1 is MNHEY and CDR2 is SVGEGT. The V gene lost 6 bases and the J gene lost 0 bases, with 8 bases spanning the gap. CDR3 sequence (DNA): TGTGCCAGCAGGGGGTATATGAACACTGAAGCTTTCTTT. Translating it yields CASRGYMNTEAFF.

The chain couples TRBV9 to TRBJ2-5; perhaps TRBD1 as D (6 bases). CDR3 size: 12 residues. V shed 4 bases and J shed 4 bases, with 8 bases lying between them. The V gene's germline CDR1 is SGDLS and CDR2 YYNGEE. CDR3 nucleotides: TGTGCCAGCAGCCAGGGGTCAGAGACCCAGTACTTC. This gives the protein CASSQGSETQYF.

As for this clonotype: As the CDR3 is not closed by the conserved phenylalanine or tryptophan, this likely results from a read error. CDR3 protein: CASSLVASGGDDTQYI. CDR3 DNA: TGTGCCAGCAGCTTAGTGGCTAGCGGGGGGGATGATACGCAGTATATT. The gene calls are TRBV7-2 and TRBJ2-3; 12 nucleotides line up with TRBD2. The CDR3 extends over 16 amino acids. V lost 1 base and J lost 6; bases outside the gene matches: 5. The V gene's germline CDR1 is SGHTA and CDR2 FQGNSA.

The chain employs TRBV20-1 and TRBJ1-1; D unresolved. This CDR3 comprises 13 residues. V lost 3 bases and J 0 bases, leaving 8 bases between the germline ends. Germline CDR1 is DFQATT and CDR2 is SNEGSKA (reference sequence). CDR3 in amino acids: CSASPGMNTEAFF. CDR3 bases: TGCAGTGCTAGTCCAGGAATGAACACTGAAGCTTTCTTT.

Only a few counts were recorded for this clonotype. The chain carries TRBV15 and TRBJ1-2; 9 nucleotides align to TRBD1. J gave up 8 bases and V 1 base, and 5 bases lay outside the gene matches. CDR1 is LNHNV, CDR2 YYDKDF, per germline (reference sequence). The CDR3 extends over 14 amino acids. Here the CDR3 DNA reads TGTGCCACCAGCAGAGTACAGGGGGCCAAGGGCTACACCTTC. Translated: CATSRVQGAKGYTF.

This clonotype was observed a few times. This chain connects TRBV5-1 to TRBJ2-3; 10 bases fit TRBD1. V shed 4 bases, J shed 0 bases, and the junction held 11 bases outside the gene matches. Germline loops: CDR1 SGHRS, CDR2 YFSETQ. This CDR3 spans 18 amino acids. CDR3 in amino acids: CASSGWTGGLTSTDTQYF. The CDR3 DNA sequence: TGCGCCAGCAGCGGCTGGACAGGGGGGCTCACTAGCACAGATACGCAGTATTTT.

The J gene is TRBJ2-6, the V gene TRBV5-1; D might be TRBD2 (6 bases). Germline CDR1 SGHRS, CDR2 YFSETQ. The germline V and J ends were trimmed by 3 bases and 0 bases, with 10 bases remaining between them. The CDR3 length is 16 residues. The CDR3 DNA reads as TGCGCCAGCAGCTCTCGGGGGAACTCTGGGGCCAACGTCCTGACTTTC. Translated: CASSSRGNSGANVLTF.

The J gene is TRBJ1-4, the V gene TRBV4-3; D gene ambiguous. The germline V and J ends were trimmed by 1 base and 14 bases, with 14 bases remaining between them. CDR1 is LGHNA, CDR2 YSLEER, per germline. The CDR3 is 13 residues long. This chain's CDR3 is CASSQGGVAPLFF. The CDR3 DNA follows: TGCGCCAGCAGCCAAGGGGGAGTCGCCCCTCTGTTTTTT.

CDR3 bases: TGCAGTGCTCGACAGGGGGATGAAAAACTGTTTTTT. As protein: CSARQGDEKLFF. This chain links TRBV20-1 with TRBJ1-4; 9 nucleotides match TRBD1. Germline V lookup: CDR1 DFQATT, CDR2 SNEGSKA (reference sequence). Losses at the gene ends were 5 bases for V and 6 bases for J; bases not matched to a gene: 1. The CDR3 is 12 residues long.

This chain uses TRBV4-1 with TRBJ2-3, with 10 bases that match TRBD1. This CDR3 contains 15 residues. Germline lookup yields CDR1 MGHRA and CDR2 YSYEKL. Trimming at V came to 2 bases and at J to 7 bases, leaving 6 bases not matched to a gene. The DNA for the CDR3 is TGCGCCAGCAGCCAACCCCGGGACAGGGGACATACGCAGTATTTT. Translated, it gives CASSQPRDRGHTQYF.

This clonotype was counted only a few times. V and J are TRBV4-1 and TRBJ1-2; 9 bases are shared with TRBD1. The V segment lost 0 bases and the J segment 5 bases; nucleotides outside the gene matches: 4. This CDR3 is 15 amino acids long. Germline-derived CDR1 and CDR2 are MGHRA and YSYEKL. CDR3 sequence: CASSQDRGQGYGYTF. As DNA, the CDR3 is TGCGCCAGCAGCCAAGACCGGGGACAGGGTTATGGCTACACCTTC.

V usage is TRBV6-5 and J usage is TRBJ1-1; no clear D. The ends were cut back, 2 bases at V and 5 bases at J, with 12 bases in the middle. Looked up from germline, CDR1 is MNHEY and CDR2 is SVGAGI. The CDR3 covers 14 residues. Written as DNA, the CDR3 is TGTGCCAGCAGTTACACGGCCTCGGGTACTGAAGCTTTCTTT. Translated: CASSYTASGTEAFF.

V and J are TRBV20-1 and TRBJ1-5; the D is unclear. V was shortened by 6 bases and J by 2 bases, with 11 bases between the two germline ends. Germline CDR1 DFQATT, CDR2 SNEGSKA (reference sequence). The CDR3 is 13 amino acids. The CDR3 sequence is CSATSPGNQPQHF. The CDR3 nucleotides are TGCAGTGCAACATCTCCGGGCAATCAGCCCCAGCATTTT.

The V call is TRBV15, the J call TRBJ2-3; 9 bases line up with TRBD1. Germline CDR1 and CDR2: LNHNV and YYDKDF (reference sequence). Unmatched junction bases numbered 8, after V lost 5 bases and J lost 2 bases. The CDR3 loop spans 16 amino acids. The CDR3 bases are TGTGCCACCAGCGGCGAGGGACAGGGATACACAGATACGCAGTATTTT. Translating it yields CATSGEGQGYTDTQYF.

CDR3 sequence reads: CASSDTWDFPRGSYEQYF. The CDR3 DNA reads as TGCGCCAGCAGTGATACGTGGGACTTTCCTAGGGGTTCCTACGAGCAGTACTTC. V is TRBV10-1 and J is TRBJ2-7, with D maybe TRBD2 (6 bases). V was trimmed by 3 bases and J by 1 base, leaving 22 bases between them. Germline CDR1 is WNHNN and CDR2 is SYGVQD (reference sequence). This CDR3 is built from 18 residues.

This clonotype turned up a few times. Here the CDR3 reads CASSRTGGQPQHF. As DNA, the CDR3 is TGTGCCAGCTCCCGGACAGGAGGACAGCCCCAGCATTTT. This chain joins TRBV18 and TRBJ1-5, with 7 bases lining up with TRBD1. With 6 bases clipped from V and 7 bases from J, the junction kept 6 bases outside the gene matches. The germline V gene has CDR1 KGHSH and CDR2 LQKENI. The CDR3 loop spans 13 amino acids.

The chain links TRBV4-2 to TRBJ2-2, with D possibly matching TRBD1 (5 bases). Looked up from germline, CDR1 is LGHNA and CDR2 is YNFKEQ. V shed 11 bases and J shed 4 bases, with 26 bases lying between them. The CDR3 consists of 17 residues. As DNA, the CDR3 is TGTGCCGCAGGATCCGCTGGTTGGCAGGGCGGCACCGGGGAGCTGTTTTTT. It is translated as CAAGSAGWQGGTGELFF.

With regard to this clonotype: The junction departs from germline at one end; a sequencing error may be responsible. The chain has TRBV12-3 or TRBV12-4 and TRBJ1-5; 10 nucleotides line up with TRBD1. CDR3 size: 14 residues. The CDR3 sequence: CDSRSTGGFQPQHF. The CDR3 nucleotides are TGTGACAGCAGATCGACAGGGGGCTTTCAGCCCCAGCATTTT.

Here the CDR3 DNA reads TGTGCCAGCAGTTTAGTGAACTTCAATCAGCCCCAGCATTTT. Residues: CASSLVNFNQPQHF. The rearrangement joins TRBV6-5 to TRBJ1-5; D is ambiguous. Trimming shortened V by 4 bases and J by 3 bases, and 10 bases separated the two germline ends. Per the germline V gene, CDR1 is MNHEY and CDR2 is SVGAGI. This CDR3 spans 14 amino acids.

This clonotype was seen only a few times. The V call is TRBV27, the J call TRBJ2-7; D is ambiguous. Trimming shortened V by 6 bases and J by 2 bases, and 14 bases separated the two germline ends. Germline CDR1 and CDR2: MNHEY and SMNVEV (reference sequence). The CDR3 consists of 14 residues. CDR3 bases: TGTGCCAGCAGAGTTCGCACGGAAGCCTACGAGCAGTACTTC. Translating it yields CASRVRTEAYEQYF.

This clonotype was counted between two and nine times. The chain combines TRBV7-9 with TRBJ2-1, with D uncertain. V shed 4 bases and J shed 8 bases, with 15 bases lying between them. The germline V gene has CDR1 SEHNR and CDR2 FQNEAQ (reference sequence). The length of the CDR3 is 14 residues. The CDR3 here is CASSSPYGSHEQFF. For the CDR3, the DNA is TGTGCCAGCAGCTCCCCTTACGGGTCCCATGAGCAGTTCTTC.

This chain links TRBV7-2 with TRBJ1-6; 7 bases match TRBD1. Germline V gives CDR1 SGHTA, CDR2 FQGNSA. After removal of 4 bases from V and 6 bases from J, the junction contained 9 bases not matched to a gene. The length of the CDR3 is 16 residues. The CDR3 region is CASSYPGQQRNSPLHF. The CDR3 DNA reads TGTGCCAGCAGCTATCCGGGACAGCAGCGTAATTCACCCCTCCACTTT.

This clonotype has only a few counts. The chain couples TRBV5-1 to TRBJ2-1; 14 bases agree with TRBD2. CDR3 length: 16 amino acids. After removal of 5 bases from V and 4 bases from J, the junction contained 5 bases not matched to a gene. The germline gives CDR1 SGHRS, CDR2 YFSETQ. The chain's CDR3 is CASRVTSGGAYNEQFF. CDR3 sequence (DNA): TGCGCCAGCAGAGTGACTAGCGGGGGGGCGTACAATGAGCAGTTCTTC.